These 3 T cell receptor beta chains originate from one sample sequenced in a study of PD-L1 blockade in urothelial cancer. Generated by immunoSEQ multiplex PCR, the TCRdb table keeps only in-frame clones and is missing some. This sample has 43,000 or so clones, with 80% found just once. As to time point: pretreatment peripheral blood. Material: PBMCs, obtained around atezolizumab (anti-PD-L1) treatment. These receptors were collected from a man in his sixties with urothelial cancer.

V usage is TRBV2 and J usage is TRBJ2-5; D may be TRBD1 (5 bases). The CDR3 consists of 13 residues. Per germline, CDR1 SNHLY and CDR2 FYNNEI. V gave up 6 bases and J gave up 1 base, with 9 bases separating them. CDR3 protein: CASSPDIQETQYF. In DNA, the CDR3 is TGTGCCAGCAGCCCGGACATCCAAGAGACCCAGTACTTC.

This clone came up a few times. The chain employs TRBV6-5 and TRBJ2-7; 7 nucleotides line up with TRBD1. The V segment lost 3 bases and the J segment 6 bases; nucleotides outside the gene matches: 5. CDR1 is MNHEY, CDR2 SVGAGI, per germline. CDR3 length equals 13 residues. The CDR3 DNA sequence: TGTGCCAGCAGTTATATGACAGGGACCGAGCAGTACTTC. This codes for CASSYMTGTEQYF.

Concerning this clone: No conserved phenylalanine or tryptophan ends this CDR3, so it is likely a read error. Because the CDR3's place on the DNA is in doubt, the DNA is left out and the CDR3 is given as listed by TCRdb. This specimen includes other DNA sequences encoding the same CDR3. The chain recombines TRBV15 with TRBJ2-7; the table's D call, TRBD1, has no DNA check behind it. Including both end residues, the CDR3 is 12 amino acids long. Per the germline V gene, CDR1 is LNHNV and CDR2 is YYDKDF (reference sequence). CDR3 amino acids: CATSREDGQADI.